Below, one T cell receptor (beta chain) is given with its context. Via MiXCR, TCRdb re-called the 5' RACE reads, giving one row per CDR3 protein. The sample lists 180,000 or so distinct CDR3 sequences; 11% were seen once. This sample stems from a study of T-cell memory formation after mild COVID-19. CDR1 is SGHRS and CDR2 is YFSETQ in the germline V gene. V was clipped by 0 bases and J by 7 bases, with 23 bases between them. The CDR3 has 17 residues. This chain uses TRBV5-1 with TRBJ2-7; D could derive from TRBD1 or TRBD2 (5 bases each). The clonotype comes from a man in his late teens or twenties who had mild COVID-19 (a few samples of this study predate the infection). Cell type and time point are not known. The sequenced sample consisted of PBMCs or a T cell subset sorted from them (not recorded which). DNA of the CDR3: TGCGCCAGCAGCTTGGGGCAGCTGGGGGACGTCGTTGGGGAGCAGTACGTC. It codes for CASSLGQLGDVVGEQYV.